This T cell receptor beta chain appears in the sequencing data of a study of blood T cell repertoires in COVID-19. Study context: Donors in the United States, Italy and Spain gave samples during acute or convalescent COVID-19.

The authors' processing: Cell counts per sample came from amplifying reference gene primers. Produced via immunoSEQ multiplex PCR; TCRdb's table is partial and in-frame only. That table supplies the V and J calls and clone size; D and trimming were determined from the DNA. The repertoire consists of 250,000 to 350,000 clones, with approximately 90% occurring once and the leading ten covering around 1.1%. The CDR3 spans 14 residues. Trimming took 0 bases from V and 0 from J, leaving 3 bases between them. Germline CDR1 reads ENHRY; CDR2 reads SYGVKD. As regards this clone: The identical CDR3 is also encoded by other nucleotide sequences in the sample.

Donors in Cohort 3 counted as recovered after two negative PCRs, clearance, or symptom resolution. The source material was PBMCs or T cells enriched from blood (not recorded which). This chain connects TRBV10-3 to TRBJ2-1; D is undetermined. This TCR derives from a woman in her thirties who had recovered from COVID-19. This CDR3 is CAISESGSYNEQFF. The CDR3 DNA reads TGTGCCATCAGTGAGTCCGGCTCCTACAATGAGCAGTTCTTC.